This paragraph reports one T cell receptor (beta chain). The antigen it recognizes is unknown. No base-level quality is on record; no much larger clone is a single base apart. These data are taken from a study of shared clonotypes between healthy human individuals (dated by TCRdb to between 2020 and 2021). For the wider study: The cohort included a few men and a couple of women between 18 and 49 years of age. For each donor, CD4 naive and CD4 memory were each given three plates, CD8 naive was given two plates, and CD8 memory was given one plate. To estimate repertoire size and how much clonotypes are shared between individuals, the study performed deep sequencing of blood TCR repertoires from a few healthy adults. Libraries were prepared and TCR repertoires were sequenced by different laboratories using diverse techniques, in order to increase sequencing depth and limit assay-specific biases. Between about 0.85 and 10 billion PBMCs per donor were obtained by leukapheresis. What the research found in general, with its limitations: Pairwise subsampling led to the expectation that sequencing depth would affect the degree of clonotype sharing among donors. Across four donors, roughly 5.4% of naive CD4, roughly 3.8% of naive CD8, 2.3% of memory CD4, and approximately 0.4% of memory CD8 clonotypes were shared. Sampling was restricted to blood, and TCR repertoires in tissues likely differ from the TCR repertoires found in blood. Rarefaction of sorted-subset datasets indicated incomplete sequencing despite the large sequencing depth. Clonotypes shared by all four sorted-subset donors showed higher generation probabilities than non-shared clonotypes. The genetic and exposure-history diversity represented was limited by the small number of donors. Larger estimated clonotype richness was generally found for naive subsets than for memory subsets.

CDR1 MDHEN and CDR2 SYDVKM are derived from the germline V gene. Taken from cysteine to phenylalanine, the CDR3 has 17 residues. Only the CDR3 region is kept as DNA, spanning 51 bases read in frame from base 1. After removal of 6 bases from V and 2 bases from J, the junction retains 15 bases not matched to a gene. Healthy HIV-negative adults with no recently reported acute infections or vaccinations were included as donors. All donors were Caucasian adults living in Nashville, Tennessee, USA. CD4+ T cells were enriched through magnetic negative selection, after which naive cells were positively selected on CD45RA and the remaining negative fraction served as the memory subset. Blood was collected by leukapheresis, and PBMCs were isolated by Ficoll-Histopaque density gradient centrifugation and then cryopreserved in liquid nitrogen vapor phase. Purity and quantity of every magnetically sorted T cell population were checked by analytical flow cytometry. From each sorted fraction, genomic DNA was isolated and quantified by UV absorbance on a Nanodrop 2000c.

Using the deep immunoSEQ assay, multiplex PCR amplified TCR CDR3 regions from genomic DNA. Extracted genomic DNA from each cell subset was distributed evenly across all wells of several immunoSEQ 96-well plates, and each plate was treated as a replicate. Each replicate PCR for sorted subsets received about 220 ng genomic DNA, equal to roughly 29,000 T cell genomes. The purified libraries were quantified using a Qubit 3.0 fluorometer, sized with a Bioanalyzer 2100, and then quantified again using the KAPA Library Quantification kit. Every immunoSEQ 96-well plate was sequenced on a dedicated single-read 150-cycle Illumina NextSeq 550 flow cell. Per the source publication's procedure: Because only junctional sequences without quality scores were contained in the immunoSEQ output, filtering matching that applied to full-length reads could not be performed. To assign V/J genes and CDR3, sequences were annotated against IMGT germline references using PyIR, a Python wrapper for IgBLAST v1.9. Reads with weak V/J assignments (E-value above 1e-6), missing CDR3, stop codons, out-of-frame junctions, or ambiguous translated residues were removed. V3J clonotypes were defined as sequences sharing the same inferred V gene, J gene, and CDR3 amino acid sequence. Percentage overlap between repertoires was computed as shared unique clonotypes divided by the size of the smaller repertoire. Richness of each repertoire was evaluated using RTK rarefaction, the Chao1 estimator, and Recon v2.1 estimates of unobserved clonotypes. OLGA was used to compute generation probabilities for all TCRbeta clonotypes that the gDNA method yielded from a few donors. TCRdb's version of the immuneACCESS table is confined to in-frame rearrangements and falls short of the full clone set. An unresolved V gene accounts for under half of the shortfall where checked; the remainder is of unknown origin. V and J calls and clone size are those listed in that table; D and trimming were worked out from the DNA. The table for this sample lists more than 1,200,000 clones; less than 99% of them were counted only once. In total, the top ten clones hold approximately 0.38% of the sample.

In this chain, TRBV28 is recombined with TRBJ2-7; 8 of the junction bases match TRBD1. This clonotype was obtained from a man aged 25 to 45 in good health. Sequenced: naive CD4+ T cells sorted from blood. The label giving this sample's cell subset or site can be read as: CD45RA+ positively selected. CDR3 region: CASSPPPPGQETYEQYF. The nucleotides read TGTGCCAGCAGCCCACCTCCTCCGGGACAGGAGACCTACGAGCAGTACTTC.